The T cell receptor beta chain described here comes from a study of PD-1 blockade in classical Hodgkin lymphoma. Regarding the study as a whole: After ASCT, patients who started nivolumab under 1 year later were excluded.

With regard to this clone: Its antigen is still unknown.

CDR1 SGDLS and CDR2 YYNGEE come from the germline V gene. CDR3 length equals 17 residues. The V and J ends lost 0 bases and 0 bases respectively, with 13 bases between them. TCRdb's copy holds only in-frame clones and misses some; the assay was immunoSEQ multiplex PCR. Of about 9,700 clones listed, 74% are singletons. All patients experienced relapse after autologous stem cell transplantation, and brentuximab vedotin exposure was variable. Negative selection with magnetic separation was used to purify CD4+ T cells from thawed PBMCs. The chain has TRBV9 and TRBJ2-1; possible D gene TRBD2, 6 bases. This sample comprised CD4+ T cells from blood, obtained at baseline. This receptor was taken from a human donor with classical Hodgkin lymphoma. CDR3 coding DNA: TGTGCCAGCAGCGTAGTTCCCACGGGAGACTCCTACAATGAGCAGTTCTTC. Translation gives CASSVVPTGDSYNEQFF.